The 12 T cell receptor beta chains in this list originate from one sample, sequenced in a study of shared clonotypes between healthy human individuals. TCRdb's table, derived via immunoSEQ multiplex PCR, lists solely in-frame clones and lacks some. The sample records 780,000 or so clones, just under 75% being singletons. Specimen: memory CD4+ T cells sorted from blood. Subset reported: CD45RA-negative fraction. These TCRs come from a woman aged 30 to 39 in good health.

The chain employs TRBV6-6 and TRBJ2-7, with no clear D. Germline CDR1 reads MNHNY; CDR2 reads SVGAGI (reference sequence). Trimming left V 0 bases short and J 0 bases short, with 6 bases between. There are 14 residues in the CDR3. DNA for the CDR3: TGTGCCAGCAGTTACTCAGACTCCTCCTACGAGCAGTACTTC. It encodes CASSYSDSSYEQYF.

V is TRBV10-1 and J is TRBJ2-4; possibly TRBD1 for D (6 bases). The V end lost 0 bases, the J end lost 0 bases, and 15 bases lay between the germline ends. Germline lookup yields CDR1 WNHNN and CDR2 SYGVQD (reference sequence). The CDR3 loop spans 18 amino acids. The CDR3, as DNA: TGCGCCAGCAGTGAGTCGAAAAGGGGGAACCTAGCCAAAAACATTCAGTACTTC. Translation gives CASSESKRGNLAKNIQYF.

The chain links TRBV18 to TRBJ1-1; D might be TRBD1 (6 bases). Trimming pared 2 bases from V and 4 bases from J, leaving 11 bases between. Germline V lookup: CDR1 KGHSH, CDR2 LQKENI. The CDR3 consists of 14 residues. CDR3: CASSPSRQVTEAFF. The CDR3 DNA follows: TGTGCCAGCTCACCATCACGACAGGTCACTGAAGCTTTCTTT.

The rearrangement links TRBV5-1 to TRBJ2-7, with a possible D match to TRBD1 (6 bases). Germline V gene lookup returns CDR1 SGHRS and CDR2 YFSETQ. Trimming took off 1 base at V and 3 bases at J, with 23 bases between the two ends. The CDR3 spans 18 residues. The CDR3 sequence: CASSLLGSGLKTGYEQYF. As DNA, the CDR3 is TGCGCCAGCAGCTTGTTAGGGTCGGGCCTAAAGACAGGCTACGAGCAGTACTTC. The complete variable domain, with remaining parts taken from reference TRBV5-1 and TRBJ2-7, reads KAGVTQTPRYLIKTRGQQVTLSCSPISGHRSVSWYQQTPGQGLQFLFEYFSETQRNKGNFPGRFSGRQFSNSRSEMNVSTLELGDSALYLCASSLLGSGLKTGYEQYFGPGTRLTVT.

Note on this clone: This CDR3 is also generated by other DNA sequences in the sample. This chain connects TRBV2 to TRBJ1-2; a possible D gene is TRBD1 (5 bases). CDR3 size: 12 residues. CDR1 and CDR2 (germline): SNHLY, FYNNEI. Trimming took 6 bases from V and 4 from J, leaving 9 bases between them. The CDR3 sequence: CASRQGGYGYTF. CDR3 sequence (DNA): TGTGCCAGCAGGCAGGGTGGCTATGGCTACACCTTC.

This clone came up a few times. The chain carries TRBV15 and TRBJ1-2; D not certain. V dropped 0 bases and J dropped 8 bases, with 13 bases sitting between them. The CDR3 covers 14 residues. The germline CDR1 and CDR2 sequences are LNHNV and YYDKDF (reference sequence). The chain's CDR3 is CATSRDRGERGYTF. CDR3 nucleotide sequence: TGTGCCACCAGCAGAGATCGGGGTGAGCGGGGCTACACCTTC.

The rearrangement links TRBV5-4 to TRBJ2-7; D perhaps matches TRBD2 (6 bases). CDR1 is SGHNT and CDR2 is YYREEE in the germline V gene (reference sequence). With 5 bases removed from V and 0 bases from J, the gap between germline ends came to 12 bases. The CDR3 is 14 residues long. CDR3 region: CASRSPGSSYEQYF. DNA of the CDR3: TGTGCCAGCAGATCGCCCGGGAGCTCCTACGAGCAGTACTTC.

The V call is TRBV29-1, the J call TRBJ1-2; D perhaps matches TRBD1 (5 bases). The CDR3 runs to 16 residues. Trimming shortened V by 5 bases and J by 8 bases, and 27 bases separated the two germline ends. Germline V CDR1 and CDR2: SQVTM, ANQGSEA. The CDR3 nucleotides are TGCAGCGTTAAAAGGGGTGGAGGGCAAGGGTTGGGGGGCTACACCTTC. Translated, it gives CSVKRGGGQGLGGYTF.

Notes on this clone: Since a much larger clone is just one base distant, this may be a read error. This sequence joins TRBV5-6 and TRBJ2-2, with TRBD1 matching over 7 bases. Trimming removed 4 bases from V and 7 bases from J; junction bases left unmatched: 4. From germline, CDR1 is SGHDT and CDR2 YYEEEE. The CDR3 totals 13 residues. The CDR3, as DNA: TGTGCCAGCAGCCCACAGGGGATCGGGGAGCTGTTTTTT. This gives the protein CASSPQGIGELFF.

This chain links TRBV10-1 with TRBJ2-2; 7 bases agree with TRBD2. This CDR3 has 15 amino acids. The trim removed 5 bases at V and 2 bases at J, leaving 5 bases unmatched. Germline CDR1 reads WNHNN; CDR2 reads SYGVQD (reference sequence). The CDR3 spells CASSRGLVNTGELFF. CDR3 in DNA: TGCGCCAGCAGTCGCGGACTAGTTAACACCGGGGAGCTGTTTTTT.

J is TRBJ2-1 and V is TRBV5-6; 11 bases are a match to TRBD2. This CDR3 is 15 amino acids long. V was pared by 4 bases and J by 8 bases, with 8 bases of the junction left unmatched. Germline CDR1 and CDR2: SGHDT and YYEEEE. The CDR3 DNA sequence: TGTGCCAGCAGCGTAGCGGGAGGGCTCAGCCATGAGCAGTTCTTC. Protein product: CASSVAGGLSHEQFF.

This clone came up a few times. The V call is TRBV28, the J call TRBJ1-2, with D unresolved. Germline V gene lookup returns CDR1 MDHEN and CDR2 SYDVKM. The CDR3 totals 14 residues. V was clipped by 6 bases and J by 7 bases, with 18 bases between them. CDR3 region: CASRWASSQSGYTF. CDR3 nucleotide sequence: TGTGCCAGCAGGTGGGCGTCATCCCAGAGTGGCTACACCTTC.